A selection of T cell receptor beta chains follows, all from one sample in a study of shared clonotypes between healthy human individuals. Produced via immunoSEQ multiplex PCR; TCRdb's table is partial and in-frame only. The profile shows fewer than 1 million clones, approximately 96% of them singletons. Material: naive CD8+ T cells sorted from blood. The receptors here all came from a man aged 25-40 years in good health. Both conserved end residues are part of each CDR3. A D gene is named only where the DNA matches it firmly. For some rows the clone size is stated as once, few or many, or as a class when expanded; others skip it.

cdr3_aa: CASSLARNNEQFF
cdr3_nt: TGTGCCAGCAGTTTGGCCAGAAACAATGAGCAGTTCTTC
clone_size: NA
j_call: TRBJ2-1
cdr3_length: 13
d_call: NA
v_call: TRBV27

cdr3_aa: CASSISPFGDSYNEQFF
cdr3_nt: TGTGCCAGTAGTATTTCGCCGTTCGGGGACTCCTACAATGAGCAGTTCTTC
clone_size: NA
j_call: TRBJ2-1
cdr3_length: 17
d_call: NA
v_call: TRBV19

cdr3_aa: CASSADRTNTEAFF
cdr3_nt: TGTGCCAGCAGTGCGGACAGGACGAACACTGAAGCTTTCTTT
clone_size: NA
j_call: TRBJ1-1
cdr3_length: 14
d_call: TRBD1
v_call: TRBV2

cdr3_aa: CASSKSDPSLGQYF
cdr3_nt: TGTGCCAGCAGCAAGTCTGACCCGTCACTCGGGCAGTACTTC
clone_size: NA
j_call: TRBJ2-7
cdr3_length: 14
d_call: NA
v_call: TRBV21-1

cdr3_aa: CASSESPGLRELFF
cdr3_nt: TGCGCCAGCAGTGAGTCTCCAGGGCTCAGGGAGCTGTTTTTT
clone_size: NA
j_call: TRBJ2-2
cdr3_length: 14
d_call: NA
v_call: TRBV10-2

cdr3_aa: CASSERKRSMDF
cdr3_nt: TGTGCCAGCAGTGAGCGCAAACGCAGTATGGACTTC
clone_size: NA
j_call: TRBJ2-7
cdr3_length: 12
d_call: NA
v_call: TRBV6-1

cdr3_aa: CASSLSRLGETQYF
cdr3_nt: TGTGCCAGCAGTTTATCGAGGCTTGGGGAGACCCAGTACTTC
clone_size: NA
j_call: TRBJ2-5
cdr3_length: 14
d_call: NA
v_call: TRBV27

cdr3_aa: CANLRPSTSGDTDTQYF
cdr3_nt: TGTGCCAACCTTAGACCCTCGACTAGCGGAGACACAGATACGCAGTATTTT
clone_size: NA
j_call: TRBJ2-3
cdr3_length: 17
d_call: TRBD2
v_call: TRBV2

cdr3_aa: CASSLGAGMGTDTQYF
cdr3_nt: TGCGCCAGCAGCTTGGGGGCGGGAATGGGCACAGATACGCAGTATTTT
clone_size: NA
j_call: TRBJ2-3
cdr3_length: 16
d_call: NA
v_call: TRBV5-1

cdr3_aa: CASSQDFSDEQYF
cdr3_nt: TGTGCCAGCAGCCAAGACTTTAGCGACGAGCAGTACTTC
clone_size: NA
j_call: TRBJ2-7
cdr3_length: 13
d_call: NA
v_call: TRBV4-2

cdr3_aa: CASVAGGLAYNEQFF
cdr3_nt: TGTGCCAGCGTAGCGGGAGGGCTGGCCTACAATGAGCAGTTCTTC
clone_size: NA
j_call: TRBJ2-1
cdr3_length: 15
d_call: TRBD2
v_call: TRBV2

cdr3_aa: CASTTSATNTGELFF
cdr3_nt: TGTGCCAGCACCACTAGCGCAACGAACACCGGGGAGCTGTTTTTT
clone_size: NA
j_call: TRBJ2-2
cdr3_length: 15
d_call: TRBD2
v_call: TRBV27

cdr3_aa: CASSVGTSSGNTIYF
cdr3_nt: TGTGCCAGCAGCGTAGGGACGTCCTCTGGAAACACCATATATTTT
clone_size: NA
j_call: TRBJ1-3
cdr3_length: 15
d_call: NA
v_call: TRBV9

cdr3_aa: CASSPSHTGELFF
cdr3_nt: TGTGCCAGCTCCCCCTCCCACACCGGGGAGCTGTTTTTT
clone_size: NA
j_call: TRBJ2-2
cdr3_length: 13
d_call: NA
v_call: TRBV6-5

cdr3_aa: CASSSTYKTNTGELFF
cdr3_nt: TGTGCCAGCAGCTCTACCTACAAGACTAACACCGGGGAGCTGTTTTTT
clone_size: NA
j_call: TRBJ2-2
cdr3_length: 16
d_call: NA
v_call: TRBV7-9

cdr3_aa: CASLNPGGVSSRSYEQYF
cdr3_nt: TGTGCCAGCTTAAATCCTGGGGGCGTTTCTTCCCGCTCCTACGAGCAGTACTTC
clone_size: NA
j_call: TRBJ2-7
cdr3_length: 18
d_call: NA
v_call: TRBV7-8

cdr3_aa: CSGYPDREDYGYTF
cdr3_nt: TGCAGCGGATACCCGGACAGAGAAGACTATGGCTACACCTTC
clone_size: NA
j_call: TRBJ1-2
cdr3_length: 14
d_call: NA
v_call: TRBV29-1

cdr3_aa: CASGSGERPRYEQYF
cdr3_nt: TGTGCCAGCGGTAGCGGGGAGCGACCTCGCTACGAGCAGTACTTC
clone_size: NA
j_call: TRBJ2-7
cdr3_length: 15
d_call: TRBD2
v_call: TRBV7-2

cdr3_aa: CASSPPTEETQYF
cdr3_nt: TGTGCCAGCAGCCCCCCCACCGAAGAGACCCAGTACTTC
clone_size: once
j_call: TRBJ2-5
cdr3_length: 13
d_call: NA
v_call: TRBV7-9

cdr3_aa: CASSLGLGYYEQYF
cdr3_nt: TGTGCCAGCAGCTTGGGACTAGGTTACTACGAGCAGTACTTC
clone_size: NA
j_call: TRBJ2-7
cdr3_length: 14
d_call: NA
v_call: TRBV5-6

cdr3_aa: CASSTSSGWPQHF
cdr3_nt: TGTGCCAGCAGTACCTCCTCTGGATGGCCCCAGCATTTT
clone_size: NA
j_call: TRBJ1-5
cdr3_length: 13
d_call: NA
v_call: TRBV6-5

cdr3_aa: CASSLTGGVSDYEQYF
cdr3_nt: TGTGCCAGCAGTTTAACGGGAGGGGTCTCGGACTACGAGCAGTACTTC
clone_size: NA
j_call: TRBJ2-7
cdr3_length: 16
d_call: TRBD2
v_call: TRBV28

cdr3_aa: CAWRAGTGDYEQYF
cdr3_nt: TGTGCCTGGAGGGCCGGGACAGGTGACTACGAGCAGTACTTC
clone_size: NA
j_call: TRBJ2-7
cdr3_length: 14
d_call: TRBD1
v_call: TRBV30

cdr3_aa: CASSSFTGRGSYEQYF
cdr3_nt: TGCGCCAGCAGCTCGTTCACCGGGCGCGGGAGCTACGAGCAGTACTTC
clone_size: NA
j_call: TRBJ2-7
cdr3_length: 16
d_call: TRBD2
v_call: TRBV5-1

cdr3_aa: CASSQDLGTSSEQYF
cdr3_nt: TGCGCCAGCAGCCAAGATTTAGGGACTAGCTCCGAGCAGTACTTC
clone_size: NA
j_call: TRBJ2-7
cdr3_length: 15
d_call: TRBD2
v_call: TRBV4-3

cdr3_aa: CASSELWGRSYEQYF
cdr3_nt: TGTGCCAGCAGCGAACTGTGGGGTAGGTCCTACGAGCAGTACTTC
clone_size: NA
j_call: TRBJ2-7
cdr3_length: 15
d_call: NA
v_call: TRBV27

cdr3_aa: CASSGSGNTIYF
cdr3_nt: TGTGCCAGCTCCGGGTCTGGAAACACCATATATTTT
clone_size: few
j_call: TRBJ1-3
cdr3_length: 12
d_call: NA
v_call: TRBV9

cdr3_aa: CASSPQGRGRAHGELFF
cdr3_nt: TGTGCCAGCAGCCCACAAGGCCGCGGGAGGGCCCACGGGGAGCTGTTTTTT
clone_size: NA
j_call: TRBJ2-2
cdr3_length: 17
d_call: TRBD2
v_call: TRBV11-2

cdr3_aa: CASSSVGTGELFF
cdr3_nt: TGTGCCAGCAGCTCCGTGGGCACCGGGGAGCTGTTTTTT
clone_size: NA
j_call: TRBJ2-2
cdr3_length: 13
d_call: NA
v_call: TRBV7-2

cdr3_aa: CASSKGLYSYEQYF
cdr3_nt: TGTGCCAGCAGTAAGGGACTATACTCCTACGAGCAGTACTTC
clone_size: NA
j_call: TRBJ2-7
cdr3_length: 14
d_call: TRBD2
v_call: TRBV6-1

cdr3_aa: CASSRTMGGRETQYF
cdr3_nt: TGTGCCAGCAGCCGAACAATGGGGGGCAGAGAGACCCAGTACTTC
clone_size: NA
j_call: TRBJ2-5
cdr3_length: 15
d_call: NA
v_call: TRBV7-9

cdr3_aa: CASLRNYEQYF
cdr3_nt: TGTGCCAGCCTTCGTAACTACGAGCAGTACTTC
clone_size: NA
j_call: TRBJ2-7
cdr3_length: 11
d_call: NA
v_call: TRBV6-6

cdr3_aa: CASSFTAGGGEQYF
cdr3_nt: TGTGCCAGCAGTTTCACAGCGGGAGGTGGAGAGCAGTACTTC
clone_size: NA
j_call: TRBJ2-7
cdr3_length: 14
d_call: TRBD2
v_call: TRBV27

cdr3_aa: CASSPDGRDEQYF
cdr3_nt: TGTGCCAGCAGCCCCGACGGTCGAGACGAGCAGTACTTC
clone_size: NA
j_call: TRBJ2-7
cdr3_length: 13
d_call: NA
v_call: TRBV7-9

cdr3_aa: CASSLVTEGTEAFF
cdr3_nt: TGTGCCAGCAGCTTAGTGACAGAAGGGACTGAAGCTTTCTTT
clone_size: NA
j_call: TRBJ1-1
cdr3_length: 14
d_call: NA
v_call: TRBV13

cdr3_aa: CASSVGLGQLQPQHF
cdr3_nt: TGTGCCAGCAGCGTAGGGTTAGGGCAGCTCCAGCCCCAGCATTTT
clone_size: NA
j_call: TRBJ1-5
cdr3_length: 15
d_call: NA
v_call: TRBV9

cdr3_aa: CASSRAAGDGYTF
cdr3_nt: TGCGCCAGCAGCCGGGCGGCAGGGGACGGCTACACCTTC
clone_size: NA
j_call: TRBJ1-2
cdr3_length: 13
d_call: NA
v_call: TRBV5-1

cdr3_aa: CASSLDGGSGSLQETQYF
cdr3_nt: TGTGCCAGCAGCTTAGACGGGGGTAGCGGGAGTCTCCAAGAGACCCAGTACTTC
clone_size: NA
j_call: TRBJ2-5
cdr3_length: 18
d_call: TRBD2
v_call: TRBV7-6

cdr3_aa: CASRTGLYEQYF
cdr3_nt: TGTGCCAGCAGGACGGGGCTCTACGAGCAGTACTTC
clone_size: NA
j_call: TRBJ2-7
cdr3_length: 12
d_call: NA
v_call: TRBV2

cdr3_aa: CASSPLGREQFF
cdr3_nt: TGTGCCAGCAGTCCCCTCGGACGTGAGCAGTTCTTC
clone_size: NA
j_call: TRBJ2-1
cdr3_length: 12
d_call: NA
v_call: TRBV27

cdr3_aa: CASSLGETYEQYF
cdr3_nt: TGTGCCAGCAGCTTAGGAGAGACCTACGAGCAGTACTTC
clone_size: NA
j_call: TRBJ2-7
cdr3_length: 13
d_call: NA
v_call: TRBV11-2

cdr3_aa: CSVEDREYTGELFF
cdr3_nt: TGCAGCGTTGAAGACCGGGAGTACACCGGGGAGCTGTTTTTT
clone_size: NA
j_call: TRBJ2-2
cdr3_length: 14
d_call: NA
v_call: TRBV29-1

cdr3_aa: CASSDDRPMSYGYTF
cdr3_nt: TGTGCCAGCAGCGATGACAGGCCTATGTCCTATGGCTACACCTTC
clone_size: NA
j_call: TRBJ1-2
cdr3_length: 15
d_call: NA
v_call: TRBV2

cdr3_aa: CASSARQGYTF
cdr3_nt: TGTGCCAGCAGCGCCCGTCAGGGCTACACCTTC
clone_size: NA
j_call: TRBJ1-2
cdr3_length: 11
d_call: NA
v_call: TRBV9

cdr3_aa: CASSLRREDEQYF
cdr3_nt: TGTGCCAGCAGTTTAAGGAGAGAAGATGAGCAGTACTTC
clone_size: NA
j_call: TRBJ2-7
cdr3_length: 13
d_call: NA
v_call: TRBV27

cdr3_aa: CASSPGGEAFF
cdr3_nt: TGTGCCAGTAGTCCAGGGGGTGAAGCTTTCTTT
clone_size: NA
j_call: TRBJ1-1
cdr3_length: 11
d_call: TRBD1
v_call: TRBV19

cdr3_aa: CASSKPQGLAGGPTYNEQFF
cdr3_nt: TGTGCCAGCAGCAAACCCCAAGGACTAGCGGGAGGGCCGACCTACAATGAGCAGTTCTTC
clone_size: NA
j_call: TRBJ2-1
cdr3_length: 20
d_call: NA
v_call: TRBV21-1

cdr3_aa: CASSLDFPPNYEQYF
cdr3_nt: TGTGCCAGCAGCTTAGATTTCCCGCCGAACTACGAGCAGTACTTC
clone_size: NA
j_call: TRBJ2-7
cdr3_length: 15
d_call: NA
v_call: TRBV7-6

cdr3_aa: CASSSLAVPYNEQFF
cdr3_nt: TGTGCCAGCAGCTCACTAGCGGTCCCCTACAATGAGCAGTTCTTC
clone_size: once
j_call: TRBJ2-1
cdr3_length: 15
d_call: TRBD2
v_call: TRBV7-3

cdr3_aa: CASSQKGGGNTIYF
cdr3_nt: TGTGCCAGCAGCCAAAAGGGCGGCGGAAACACCATATATTTT
clone_size: NA
j_call: TRBJ1-3
cdr3_length: 14
d_call: NA
v_call: TRBV11-2

cdr3_aa: CASSDRETYEQYF
cdr3_nt: TGTGCCAGCAGCGACAGGGAAACCTACGAGCAGTACTTC
clone_size: NA
j_call: TRBJ2-7
cdr3_length: 13
d_call: TRBD1
v_call: TRBV28

cdr3_aa: CASSGVANNEQFF
cdr3_nt: TGCGCCAGCAGCGGGGTAGCTAACAATGAGCAGTTCTTC
clone_size: NA
j_call: TRBJ2-1
cdr3_length: 13
d_call: NA
v_call: TRBV5-1

cdr3_aa: CASSQGQTEAFF
cdr3_nt: TGCGCCAGCAGCCAGGGCCAGACTGAAGCTTTCTTT
clone_size: NA
j_call: TRBJ1-1
cdr3_length: 12
d_call: NA
v_call: TRBV4-1

cdr3_aa: CASSTQGNTEAFF
cdr3_nt: TGTGCCAGCAGCACTCAGGGAAATACTGAAGCTTTCTTT
clone_size: NA
j_call: TRBJ1-1
cdr3_length: 13
d_call: NA
v_call: TRBV7-6

cdr3_aa: CSVVLEAGANVLTF
cdr3_nt: TGCAGCGTCGTCTTGGAGGCTGGGGCCAACGTCCTGACTTTC
clone_size: NA
j_call: TRBJ2-6
cdr3_length: 14
d_call: NA
v_call: TRBV29-1

cdr3_aa: CASTGQGAYNEQFF
cdr3_nt: TGTGCCAGCACCGGACAGGGGGCCTACAATGAGCAGTTCTTC
clone_size: NA
j_call: TRBJ2-1
cdr3_length: 14
d_call: TRBD1
v_call: TRBV6-5

cdr3_aa: CASSQVLAGVGEQFF
cdr3_nt: TGCGCCAGCAGCCAAGTACTAGCGGGAGTTGGAGAGCAGTTCTTC
clone_size: NA
j_call: TRBJ2-1
cdr3_length: 15
d_call: TRBD2
v_call: TRBV4-1

cdr3_aa: CASSDRGGTPQHF
cdr3_nt: TGTGCCAGCAGTGATCGTGGGGGCACGCCCCAGCATTTT
clone_size: NA
j_call: TRBJ1-5
cdr3_length: 13
d_call: NA
v_call: TRBV6-1